This T cell receptor (beta chain) was observed in a study of OX40 agonist ivuxolimab in advanced cancers. Overall study results and limits: Clonal expansion among partial responders at 0.1-3.0 mg/kg ranked near the lowest. Some nonresponders also had low normalized T-cell clonal expansion.

For this clone: Its antigen is not identified.

The V segment lost 2 bases and the J segment 11 bases; nucleotides outside the gene matches: 11. Germline assignment: CDR1 LGHNA and CDR2 YSLEER. The CDR3 sequence is 15 residues long. Generated by immunoSEQ multiplex PCR, the TCRdb table keeps only in-frame clones and is missing some. Seen here are about 27,000 clones, about 81% observed once, and the top ten hold 21%. The source is an adult with an advanced solid tumor such as melanoma, head and neck, liver or kidney cancer. The V call is TRBV4-3, the J call TRBJ2-3; TRBD2 matches at 9 bases. The source material was CD4+ or CD8+ T cells sorted from blood, sampled in a trial of the OX40 agonist ivuxolimab. The CDR3 loop is CASSQPGTSRGGQYF. The DNA of the CDR3 is TGCGCCAGCAGCCAACCCGGGACTAGCCGGGGGGGGCAGTATTTT.